This T cell receptor (beta chain) was sequenced during a study of cytomegalovirus exposure and HLA in healthy donors. Study-wide results and caveats: For TCR beta chains, V- and J-gene trimming was later linked to a missense DCLRE1C variant. TCR beta chains numbering some 160 were designated cytomegalovirus-associated.

It was with 60 Vbeta and 13 Jbeta primers that the PCR ran. Using immunoSEQ multiplex PCR, the repertoire was profiled, and TCRdb retains in-frame clones only, with some absent. The sample yields roughly 160,000 clones, 60% to 85% seen once. This clone was recorded a few times. Its antigen is as yet unknown. V lost 0 bases to trimming and J lost 6 bases, with 3 bases between them. This CDR3 has 12 amino acids. Germline CDR1 and CDR2: LGHNA and YSLEER. This sequence was found in a man in his thirties or forties in good health and CMV-seropositive. What was sequenced was PBMCs. The chain couples TRBV4-3 to TRBJ2-1; D is uncertain. The CDR3 sequence is CASSQDINEQFF. For the CDR3, the DNA is TGCGCCAGCAGCCAAGATATCAATGAGCAGTTCTTC.